This T cell receptor (beta chain) was retrieved from a study of shared clonotypes between healthy human individuals. As regards this clone: Its antigen is unidentified.

Trimming stripped 0 bases from V and 0 bases from J, with 14 bases between. This CDR3 spans 17 amino acids. Germline CDR1 is SGHNT and CDR2 is YYREEE (reference sequence). CD45RO negativity and positive selection for CCR7 defined naive CD8 cells, a population that excluded terminally differentiated effector memory CD45RA+ cells. In replicate PCRs of sorted subsets, roughly 200 ng DNA, some 28,000 T cell genomes, was used. In the original workflow: Filtering differed since immunoSEQ provided only junctions, with no quality scores. Clones were sequenced by immunoSEQ multiplex PCR, and TCRdb holds only the in-frame ones, with some missing. V, J and clone size are those of that table, while D and trimming were read from the DNA. The table shows millions of clones, with roughly 95% occurring only once. Broader study findings: In the sorted subsets, rarefaction showed sequencing was incomplete despite large depth.

This TCR was recovered from a man aged 18-30 years in good health. This rearrangement joins TRBV5-4 to TRBJ2-3; tentatively, D is TRBD2 (5 bases). Sequencing was performed on naive CD8+ T cells sorted from blood. DNA of the CDR3: TGTGCCAGCAGCTTGGAGCTCGGGGAGTCTAGCACAGATACGCAGTATTTT. Encoded protein: CASSLELGESSTDTQYF.